The 12 T cell receptor beta chains reported below all come from one sample, sequenced in a study of blood T cell repertoires in COVID-19. Repertoires were generated with immunoSEQ multiplex PCR, while TCRdb's copy carries only in-frame clones and drops some. This sample carries a few hundred thousand clones, roughly 88% of them seen once, and the ten largest clones take roughly 6.7%. Material for sequencing was peripheral blood. These receptors came from a woman younger than 45 with COVID-19, enrolled during active disease.

This clone showed up just a few times. The V call is TRBV28, the J call TRBJ1-4; weak D call: TRBD1 (5 bases). The CDR3 spans 14 residues. Germline CDR1 and CDR2: MDHEN and SYDVKM. V was shortened by 2 bases and J by 6 bases, with 10 bases between the two germline ends. Here the CDR3 DNA reads TGTGCCAGCAGTTTAGCGGGGGACGATGAAAAACTGTTTTTT. Translated: CASSLAGDDEKLFF.

The genes are TRBV4-3 and TRBJ2-7, with 7 positions matching TRBD1. CDR3 length: 16 amino acids. Trimming at V came to 1 base and at J to 0 bases, leaving 6 bases not matched to a gene. Germline CDR1 reads LGHNA; CDR2 reads YSLEER. The CDR3 region has the DNA TGCGCCAGCAGCCAAGGTTACGGGACAGTCTCCTACGAGCAGTACTTC. Translation: CASSQGYGTVSYEQYF.

The CDR3 loop is CASSLEAQGAQYF. Here the CDR3 DNA reads TGTGCCAGCAGCTTAGAAGCCCAGGGGGCGCAGTACTTC. The rearrangement joins TRBV11-2 to TRBJ2-4; 8 positions match TRBD1. V shed 0 bases, J shed 13 bases, and the junction held 5 bases outside the gene matches. Germline CDR1 SGHAT, CDR2 FQNNGV. The CDR3 consists of 13 residues.

On this clone: Its ends do not fully match the called genes, so a read error is possible. V is TRBV5-1 and J is TRBJ1-1, with TRBD1 matching over 7 bases. CDR3 length equals 14 residues. Germline-derived CDR1 and CDR2 are SGHRS and YFSETQ. The DNA for the CDR3 is TGCGCCAGCAGCTTAACGACAGGGAACCCTGAAGCTTTCTTT. Its protein is CASSLTTGNPEAFF.

The table lists this clone with a few counts. The sample contains more than one DNA sequence encoding this CDR3. The V gene is TRBV7-2, the J gene TRBJ2-1; TRBD2 aligns across 8 bases. Germline CDR1 is SGHTA and CDR2 is FQGNSA. The CDR3 totals 15 residues. V lost 1 base, J lost 2 bases, and 1 base stayed unmatched. The CDR3 sequence: CASSLGGGTYNEQFF. The CDR3 region has the DNA TGTGCCAGCAGCTTAGGCGGGGGGACCTACAATGAGCAGTTCTTC.

This chain joins TRBV3-1 (or the pseudogene TRBV3-2) and TRBJ2-5; D not certain. CDR3 length: 14 residues. The V end was cut by 0 bases, the J end by 7 bases, with 12 bases between. CDR1 and CDR2 (germline): LGHDT, YNNKEL (reference sequence). In DNA, the CDR3 is TGTGCCAGCAGCCAAGATCTGGAGCATCGGACCCAGTACTTC. It translates to CASSQDLEHRTQYF.

This clone has only one observation. V usage is TRBV7-2 and J usage is TRBJ2-7, with D possibly being TRBD1 (6 bases). The CDR3 is made up of 13 amino acids. Germline V gene data show CDR1 as SGHTA and CDR2 as FQGNSA. With 1 base removed from V and 3 bases from J, the gap between germline ends came to 7 bases. In DNA form, the CDR3 reads TGTGCCAGCAGCTTAGGCAGGGGCTACGAGCAGTACGTC. Translating gives CASSLGRGYEQYV.

The chain recombines TRBV4-3 with TRBJ2-1; possible D gene TRBD1, 5 bases. Trimming took 0 bases from V and 5 from J, leaving 17 bases between them. The CDR3 covers 17 residues. Germline CDR1 and CDR2: LGHNA and YSLEER. In DNA form, the CDR3 reads TGCGCCAGCAGCCAAGACTGGGGCCCATGGGTAGACAATGAGCAGTTCTTC. This sequence encodes CASSQDWGPWVDNEQFF.

The chain employs TRBV6-5 and TRBJ2-1, with TRBD1 identical over 10 bases. CDR1 is MNHEY, CDR2 SVGAGI, per germline. V lost 4 bases and J lost 7; bases outside the gene matches: 1. CDR3 length: 13 amino acids. The CDR3 sequence is CASSWDRGNEQFF. The CDR3, as DNA: TGTGCCAGCAGTTGGGACAGGGGAAATGAGCAGTTCTTC.

V usage is TRBV6-5 and J usage is TRBJ1-2, with a weak D call TRBD1 (5 bases). The CDR3 has 15 residues. Germline loops: CDR1 MNHEY, CDR2 SVGAGI. Trimming shortened V by 11 bases and J by 1 base, and 20 bases separated the two germline ends. As DNA, the CDR3 is TGTGCCGGATATGGAGGGGCCTGGGGTAACTATGGCTACACCTTC. Translation gives CAGYGGAWGNYGYTF.

The V gene is TRBV3-1 (or the pseudogene TRBV3-2), the J gene TRBJ2-5, with D possibly matching TRBD1 (5 bases). The germline V gene encodes CDR1 LGHDT and CDR2 YNNKEL (reference sequence). Trimming left V 0 bases short and J 2 bases short, with 16 bases between. The CDR3 has 17 residues. The CDR3 region has the DNA TGTGCCAGCAGCCAAGATTTTGGGGCGGTAAGACAAGAGACCCAGTACTTC. Residues: CASSQDFGAVRQETQYF.

This clone was picked up a small number of times. This chain joins TRBV5-4 and TRBJ1-2, with TRBD1 matching over 9 bases. CDR3 length: 15 amino acids. V trimming: 4 bases; J trimming: 4 bases; junction bases outside the gene matches: 8. The V gene's germline CDR1 is SGHNT and CDR2 YYREEE (reference sequence). The CDR3 region has the DNA TGTGCCAGCAGCCCCAACAGGGGGCCAGGCTATGGCTACACCTTC. Amino acid sequence: CASSPNRGPGYGYTF.